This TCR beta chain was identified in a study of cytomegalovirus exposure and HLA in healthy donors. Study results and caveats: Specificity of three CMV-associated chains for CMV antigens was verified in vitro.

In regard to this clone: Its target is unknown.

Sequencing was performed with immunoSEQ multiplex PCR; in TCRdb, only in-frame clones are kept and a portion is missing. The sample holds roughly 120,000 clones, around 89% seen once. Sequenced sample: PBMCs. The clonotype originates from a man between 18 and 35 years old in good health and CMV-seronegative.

The DNA for the CDR3 is TGTGCCAGCAGTTTGTCAGGGGGTGATGGAGCTTTCTTT. It translates to CASSLSGGDGAFF. The V and J genes are TRBV28 and TRBJ1-1; 7 bases fit TRBD1. CDR3 length equals 13 residues. From germline, CDR1 is MDHEN and CDR2 SYDVKM. The V segment lost 3 bases and the J segment 10 bases; nucleotides outside the gene matches: 8.